Only a few counts were recorded for the clone carrying this T cell receptor beta chain. These data originate in a study of T-cell reconstitution after alpha-beta-depleted transplantation in children. Molecular barcoding with unique molecular identifiers was used for the TCRbeta library. TCRdb re-called the PCR reads through MiXCR, storing one row per CDR3 protein. The sample comprises a few hundred thousand distinct CDR3 sequences, more than 20% of which are singletons, and around 36% rests with the top ten. Germline assignment: CDR1 SGHRS and CDR2 YFSETQ. V lost 1 base and J 6 bases, leaving 20 bases between the germline ends. The CDR3 loop spans 17 amino acids.

This receptor was obtained from a boy under two years old with Wiskott-Aldrich syndrome, due to receive a stem cell transplant. V gene TRBV5-1 combines with J gene TRBJ1-5; tentatively, D is TRBD1 (6 bases). Sequences were derived from PBMCs, sampled before TCRalphabeta/CD19-depleted stem cell transplant. DNA for the CDR3: TGCGCCAGCAGCTTGAGGTGGCCCCGACAGGCCGGTCAGCCCCAGCATTTT. Translated: CASSLRWPRQAGQPQHF. Drawing the rest from reference TRBV5-1 and TRBJ1-5, the complete variable domain is KAGVTQTPRYLIKTRGQQVTLSCSPISGHRSVSWYQQTPGQGLQFLFEYFSETQRNKGNFPGRFSGRQFSNSRSEMNVSTLELGDSALYLCASSLRWPRQAGQPQHFGDGTRLSIL.